This T cell receptor beta chain comes out of a study of monozygotic twins with inflammatory bowel disease (dated by TCRdb to between 2018 and 2020). With respect to the entire study: A total of approximately 30 monozygotic twin pairs were included in the full study, comprising nine German pairs (four IBD-concordant, five IBD-discordant) and 19 IBD-discordant Danish pairs. Each individual had, on average, about 151 000 unique TCRalpha sequences and 181 000 unique TCRbeta sequences available for analysis. Disease-associated traits were sought mainly through comparisons between IBD patients and their genetically identical healthy co-twins within discordant pairs. The research as a whole found: Repertoire similarity did not differ between concordant and discordant twins, possibly due to limited statistical power. The results gave no support for a single strong signal or clonotype linked to IBD. Distinction between different T cell subtypes could not be achieved in the analysis. Compared with healthy twins, IBD patients had fewer clonotypes in common with other individuals, a difference most pronounced in patients showing signs of disease activity. IBD patients had lower TCRbeta repertoire diversity, measured by the inverse Simpson index, than their healthy co-twins. Because patients were on differing immunosuppressive treatments, the repertoires may have picked up extra background noise and inter-individual variability.

From each donor, a roughly 2.5 ml peripheral blood sample was collected into PAXgene tubes and stored at -80 degrees C. Total RNA was isolated from whole blood with the PAXgene blood miRNA kit on an automated QIAcube, without T cell sorting. Deep TCRalpha and TCRbeta repertoire profiling with unique molecular barcoding was performed on peripheral blood of monozygotic twin pairs concordant or discordant for inflammatory bowel disease. For every twin pair, smoking habits were documented, and each individual was categorised as a current, former or never smoker. A word on this clonotype: Which antigen it targets is not known.

The CDR3 sequence holds 12 residues, the cysteine and phenylalanine included. The DNA sequence is not available. Based on the germline V gene (reference sequence), the CDR1 and CDR2 sequences are MNHNY and SVGAGI. Libraries were built with 5' RACE. Preparation of each TCR library used roughly 3,300 ng of total RNA. For each sample, cDNA synthesis was carried out in eight separate reactions using SMARTScribe reverse transcriptase. During cDNA synthesis, unique molecular identifiers containing a 6-nucleotide sample barcode were introduced by template switching. Amplification of TCRalpha and TCRbeta cDNA involved two nested PCRs of roughly 16 and 10 cycles, and each PCR was followed by bead purification. Before amplification, the cDNA was both treated with uracil DNA-glycosylase and purified with the QIAquick PCR purification kit. The second PCR was the step at which Illumina TruSeq-compatible adapters and sample-specific barcodes were added. TapeStation and Qubit were used to check library quality and concentration, and roughly 4.6 ng of each library was pooled. Sequencing of the pooled libraries was done on an Illumina HiSeq2500 single-index Rapid Run using custom sequencing primers and 2 x 100 bp reads. In the authors' own workflow: UMI-based consensus assembly with MiGEC version 1.2.6 was used to correct PCR and sequencing errors. MiXCR version 2.1.1 was used for V(D)J alignment, clonotype assembly and CDR3 extraction. To normalise gene usage, clonotype sharing and MAIT/NKT TCR abundance, the analysis used the top 1000, 10 000 and 20 000 clonotypes per sample. After downsampling to 27 000 UMIs, diversity was calculated as the inverse Simpson index using the vegan R package. Paired Mann-Whitney U tests were applied to discordant twin pairs, with Benjamini-Hochberg correction for multiple testing. TCRdb reprocessed the reads and assigns one entry to each CDR3 protein sequence, leaving out DNA. What appears here as the V and J calls and clone size reflects TCRdb's work, not the paper's. The record for this sample contains about 450,000 distinct CDR3 sequences. The ten largest clones add up to 2.4% of the sample.

The sequenced sample was blood. This clonotype was obtained from a human donor with ulcerative colitis or Crohn's disease, or a healthy co-twin of an affected twin (not recorded which). Recombination linked TRBV6-6 to TRBJ2-7. The CDR3 here reads CASSLTENEQYF.